This T cell receptor beta chain was recorded in a study of identifying expanded T cells in peripheral blood. General study points: Over approximately two and four weeks, about 15 and 19 clones changed, versus 1.2 between replicates. Clone count variance between approximately two-week samples rose with total template count.

The germline V gene has CDR1 SGHRS and CDR2 YFSETQ. This CDR3 comprises 16 residues. Trimming cost V 0 bases and J 0 bases; bases outside gene matches: 4. About this clone itself: Its antigen is not identified.

Here immunoSEQ multiplex PCR was the method, and the copy in TCRdb shows in-frame clones only, minus some. This table has about 110,000 clones, approximately 90% appearing once. Collection occurred without any documented infections or immune events in donors. The receptor was derived from a person between 18 and 75 years old in good health. The chain couples TRBV5-1 to TRBJ1-2; 8 bases are a match to TRBD1. Sequenced input: blood. The CDR3 DNA reads as TGCGCCAGCAGCTTGGGAGGGACAGGCCCTAACTATGGCTACACCTTC. The encoded protein is CASSLGGTGPNYGYTF.